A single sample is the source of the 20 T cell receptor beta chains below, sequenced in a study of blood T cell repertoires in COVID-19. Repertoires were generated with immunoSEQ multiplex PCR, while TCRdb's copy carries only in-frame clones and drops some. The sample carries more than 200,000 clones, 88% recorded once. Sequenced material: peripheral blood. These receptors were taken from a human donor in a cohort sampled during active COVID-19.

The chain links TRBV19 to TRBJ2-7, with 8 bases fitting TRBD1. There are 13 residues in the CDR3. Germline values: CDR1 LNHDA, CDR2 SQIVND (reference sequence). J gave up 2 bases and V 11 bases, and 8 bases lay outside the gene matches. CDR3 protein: CAPGTGVTYEQYF. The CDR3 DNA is TGTGCCCCCGGGACAGGAGTAACCTACGAGCAGTACTTC. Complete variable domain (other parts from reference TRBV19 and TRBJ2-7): DGGITQSPKYLFRKEGQNVTLSCEQNLNHDAMYWYRQDPGQGLRLIYYSQIVNDFQKGDIAEGYSVSREKKESFPLTVTSAQKNPTAFYLCAPGTGVTYEQYFGPGTRLTVT.

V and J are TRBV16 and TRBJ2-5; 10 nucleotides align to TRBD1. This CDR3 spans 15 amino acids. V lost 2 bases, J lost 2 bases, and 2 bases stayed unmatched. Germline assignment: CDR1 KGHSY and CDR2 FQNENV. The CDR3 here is CASSQGTGAQETQYF. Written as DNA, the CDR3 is TGTGCCAGCAGCCAAGGGACAGGGGCGCAAGAGACCCAGTACTTC.

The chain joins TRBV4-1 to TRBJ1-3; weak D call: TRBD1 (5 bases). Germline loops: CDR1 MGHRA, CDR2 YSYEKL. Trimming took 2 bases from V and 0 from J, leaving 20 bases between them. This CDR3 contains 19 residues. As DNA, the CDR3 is TGCGCCAGCAGCCAACCGGGACTCTTTACCCCTCTCTCTGGAAACACCATATATTTT. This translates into CASSQPGLFTPLSGNTIYF.

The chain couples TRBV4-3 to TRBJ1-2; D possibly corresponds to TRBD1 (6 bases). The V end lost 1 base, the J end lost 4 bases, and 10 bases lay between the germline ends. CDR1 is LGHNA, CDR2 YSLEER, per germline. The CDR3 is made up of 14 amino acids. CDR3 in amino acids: CASSQARGGYGYTF. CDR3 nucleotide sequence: TGCGCCAGCAGCCAAGCCAGGGGTGGCTATGGCTACACCTTC.

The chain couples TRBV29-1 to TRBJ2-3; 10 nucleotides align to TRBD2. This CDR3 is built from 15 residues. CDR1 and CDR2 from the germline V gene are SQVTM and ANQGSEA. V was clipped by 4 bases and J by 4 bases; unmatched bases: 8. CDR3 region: CSVGTSGTGPDTQYF. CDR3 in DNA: TGCAGCGTTGGAACTAGCGGGACGGGGCCAGATACGCAGTATTTT.

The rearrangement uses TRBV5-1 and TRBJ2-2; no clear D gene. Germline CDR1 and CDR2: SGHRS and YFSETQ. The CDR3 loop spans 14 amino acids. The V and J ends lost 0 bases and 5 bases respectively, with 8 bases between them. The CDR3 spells CASSLVEWTGELFF. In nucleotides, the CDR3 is TGCGCCAGCAGCTTGGTAGAATGGACCGGGGAGCTGTTTTTT.

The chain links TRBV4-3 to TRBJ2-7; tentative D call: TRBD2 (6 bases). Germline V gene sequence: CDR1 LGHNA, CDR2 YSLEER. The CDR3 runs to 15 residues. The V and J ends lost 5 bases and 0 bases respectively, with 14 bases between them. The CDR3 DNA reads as TGCGCCAGCAGCTCCGGGAGCGGTAGCTCCTACGAGCAGTACTTC. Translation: CASSSGSGSSYEQYF.

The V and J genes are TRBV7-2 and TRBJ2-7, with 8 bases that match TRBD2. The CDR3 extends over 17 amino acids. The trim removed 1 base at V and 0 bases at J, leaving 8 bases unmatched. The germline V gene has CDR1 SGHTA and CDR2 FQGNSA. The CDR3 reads CASSLVSLAASSYEQYF. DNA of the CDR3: TGTGCCAGCAGCTTAGTTTCACTAGCGGCCAGCTCCTACGAGCAGTACTTC.

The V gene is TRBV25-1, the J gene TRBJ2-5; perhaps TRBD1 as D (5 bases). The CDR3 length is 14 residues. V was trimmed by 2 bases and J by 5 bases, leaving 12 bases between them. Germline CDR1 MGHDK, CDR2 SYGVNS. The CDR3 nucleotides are TGTGCCAGCAGTGAACTACAGGTTGGGGAGACCCAGTACTTC. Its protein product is CASSELQVGETQYF.

CDR3 region: CASSISLAGVFDITGELFF. Written as DNA, the CDR3 is TGTGCCAGTAGTATTTCTCTAGCGGGGGTCTTTGACATCACCGGGGAGCTGTTTTTT. The chain uses TRBV19 and TRBJ2-2; 10 bases align to TRBD2. Germline CDR1 is LNHDA and CDR2 is SQIVND (reference sequence). The CDR3 sequence is 19 residues long. The V segment lost 3 bases and the J segment 4 bases; nucleotides outside the gene matches: 14. Drawing the rest from reference TRBV19 and TRBJ2-2, the complete variable domain is DGGITQSPKYLFRKEGQNVTLSCEQNLNHDAMYWYRQDPGQGLRLIYYSQIVNDFQKGDIAEGYSVSREKKESFPLTVTSAQKNPTAFYLCASSISLAGVFDITGELFFGEGSRLTVL.

The CDR3 protein is CASSRRLNEQYF. In DNA form, the CDR3 reads TGTGCCAGCAGCAGGCGGTTAAACGAGCAGTACTTC. V and J are TRBV14 and TRBJ2-7; D remains unclear. Germline lookup yields CDR1 SGHDN and CDR2 FVKESK. The CDR3 length is 12 residues. V dropped 5 bases and J dropped 5 bases, with 10 bases sitting between them.

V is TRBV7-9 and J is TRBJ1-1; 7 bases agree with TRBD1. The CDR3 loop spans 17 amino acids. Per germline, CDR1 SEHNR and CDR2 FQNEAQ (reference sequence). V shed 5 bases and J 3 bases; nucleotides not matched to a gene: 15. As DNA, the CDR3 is TGTGCCAGCAGCGCGGGGCATACAGGGGCAAAGGACACTGAAGCTTTCTTT. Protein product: CASSAGHTGAKDTEAFF.

The CDR3 sequence: CAWTRRDRGKGYTF. The CDR3 DNA follows: TGTGCCTGGACTCGGCGGGACAGGGGCAAGGGCTACACCTTC. The chain combines TRBV30 with TRBJ1-2, with 10 bases that match TRBD1. CDR3 length equals 14 residues. After removal of 4 bases from V and 8 bases from J, the junction contained 10 bases not matched to a gene. CDR1 GTSNPN and CDR2 SVGIG come from the germline V gene (reference sequence).

The CDR3: CASSGDRGSGQPQHF. CDR3 bases: TGTGCCAGCAGCGGAGACAGGGGAAGCGGTCAGCCCCAGCATTTT. The rearrangement uses TRBV7-2 and TRBJ1-5, with 8 bases matching TRBD1. The V gene end was trimmed by 5 bases and the J gene end by 6 bases; junction bases not matched to a gene: 9. Germline-derived CDR1 and CDR2 are SGHTA and FQGNSA. The CDR3 runs 15 residues.

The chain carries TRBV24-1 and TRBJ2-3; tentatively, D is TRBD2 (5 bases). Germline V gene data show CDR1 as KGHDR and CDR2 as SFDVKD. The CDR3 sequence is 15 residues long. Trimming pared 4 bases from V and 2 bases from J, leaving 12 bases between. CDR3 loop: CATSDSGIYTDTQYF. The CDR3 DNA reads TGTGCCACCAGTGACTCGGGGATATACACAGATACGCAGTATTTT.

The DNA of the CDR3 is TGTGCCAGCAGCTACGGGGAAAAACTGTTTTTT. Translating it yields CASSYGEKLFF. The chain has TRBV5-6 and TRBJ1-4; D is unresolved. The CDR3 has 11 residues. The germline V and J ends were trimmed by 3 bases and 8 bases, with 5 bases remaining between them. CDR1 and CDR2 (germline): SGHDT, YYEEEE.

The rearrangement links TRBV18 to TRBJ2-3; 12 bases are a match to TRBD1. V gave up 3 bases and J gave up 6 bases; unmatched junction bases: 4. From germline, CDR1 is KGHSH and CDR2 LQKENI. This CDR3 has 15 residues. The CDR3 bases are TGTGCCAGCTCACCGGGACAGGGGGCGTCGGATACGCAGTATTTT. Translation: CASSPGQGASDTQYF.

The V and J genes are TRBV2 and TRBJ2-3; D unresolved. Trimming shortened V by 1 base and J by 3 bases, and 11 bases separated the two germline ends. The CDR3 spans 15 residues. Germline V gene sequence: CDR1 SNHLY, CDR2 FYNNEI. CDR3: CASSEVGFRTDTQYF. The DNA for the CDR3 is TGTGCCAGCAGTGAAGTCGGGTTCAGAACAGATACGCAGTATTTT.

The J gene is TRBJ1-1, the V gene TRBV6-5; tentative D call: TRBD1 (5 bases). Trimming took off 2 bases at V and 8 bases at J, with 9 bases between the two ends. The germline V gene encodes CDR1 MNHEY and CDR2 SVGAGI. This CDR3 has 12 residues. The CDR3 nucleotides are TGTGCCAGCAGTTACGGGAGGGGCGAAGCTTTCTTT. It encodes CASSYGRGEAFF.

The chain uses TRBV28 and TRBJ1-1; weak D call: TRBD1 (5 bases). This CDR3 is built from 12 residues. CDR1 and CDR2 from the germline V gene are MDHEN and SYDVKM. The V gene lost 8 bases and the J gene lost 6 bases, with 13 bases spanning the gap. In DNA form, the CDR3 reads TGTGCCAGCCGGGGGTCCGGCGCTGAAGCTTTCTTT. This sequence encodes CASRGSGAEAFF.